Following are 5 T cell receptor beta chains from one sample sequenced in a study of cytomegalovirus exposure and HLA in healthy donors. The PCR made use of 60 Vbeta and 13 Jbeta primers. Profiling relied on immunoSEQ multiplex PCR, and the TCRdb table lists in-frame clones only, not all of them. In the table there are about 77,000 clones, less than 80% of which are singletons. Sequenced: PBMCs. The receptors were sampled from a woman in her thirties or forties in good health and CMV-seronegative.

Worth noting for this clone: Other nucleotide sequences in the sample specify the same CDR3. The chain recombines TRBV27 with TRBJ1-6; D not certain. The V gene lost 4 bases and the J gene lost 5 bases, with 3 bases spanning the gap. This CDR3 region has 12 residues. Germline loops: CDR1 MNHEY, CDR2 SMNVEV (reference sequence). CDR3 region: CASSSNNSPLHF. CDR3 bases: TGTGCCAGCAGTTCCAATAATTCACCCCTCCACTTT.

This clone was seen a handful of times. CDR3 in amino acids: CASRPRGEGNEKLFF. CDR3 DNA: TGTGCCAGCAGACCCCGGGGGGAGGGTAATGAAAAACTGTTTTTT. The rearrangement links TRBV6-5 to TRBJ1-4; D is perhaps TRBD1 (5 bases). CDR1 is MNHEY and CDR2 is SVGAGI in the germline V gene. V was trimmed by 6 bases and J by 4 bases, leaving 15 bases between them. This CDR3 has 15 residues.

This clone is labeled medium-sized. The chain links TRBV10-2 to TRBJ1-3, with D perhaps TRBD1 (6 bases). The CDR3 sequence is 17 residues long. Germline V gene data show CDR1 as WSHSY and CDR2 as SAAADI. V gave up 0 bases and J gave up 0 bases, with 12 bases separating them. The CDR3 DNA sequence: TGCGCCAGCAGTGAGTCACCGTGGGACATCTCTGGAAACACCATATATTTT. Amino acid sequence: CASSESPWDISGNTIYF.

A single count supports this clone. The J gene is TRBJ2-1, the V gene TRBV5-1; 11 positions agree with TRBD2. CDR3 size: 15 residues. J gave up 4 bases and V 5 bases, and 5 bases lay outside the gene matches. Germline V gene sequence: CDR1 SGHRS, CDR2 YFSETQ. The CDR3 sequence: CASSLLAGEYNEQFF. As DNA, the CDR3 is TGCGCCAGCAGTTTACTAGCGGGGGAATACAATGAGCAGTTCTTC.

This rearrangement joins TRBV28 to TRBJ2-2, with 9 bases fitting TRBD2. Germline V gene sequence: CDR1 MDHEN, CDR2 SYDVKM. The CDR3 runs to 14 residues. CDR3 in DNA: TGTGCGAGCGGGGCGGGAGGGCTGGTCGGGGAGCTGTTTTTT. Translation: CASGAGGLVGELFF.